Below, 11 T cell receptor beta chains from the same sample are listed, as sequenced in a study of T cell responses to AZD1222 COVID-19 vaccine. Assay: immunoSEQ multiplex PCR; the TCRdb copy retains only in-frame clones and omits some. The table has 78,000 or so clones, over 60% seen once; the top ten hold 47%. The sample was peripheral blood, taken 28 days after the second AZD1222 dose. These receptors were collected from an adult who received the AZD1222 COVID-19 vaccine.

J is TRBJ1-6 and V is TRBV5-1; D uncertain. The CDR3 spans 14 residues. Germline CDR1 is SGHRS and CDR2 is YFSETQ. V was clipped by 5 bases and J by 8 bases, with 14 bases between them. The DNA of the CDR3 is TGCGCCAGCAGTCCCCGAAGCACACATTCACCCCTCCACTTT. It specifies CASSPRSTHSPLHF.

The rearrangement uses TRBV3-1 (or the pseudogene TRBV3-2) and TRBJ1-2; TRBD1 might be the D (5 bases). Germline V gene sequence: CDR1 LGHDT, CDR2 YNNKEL (reference sequence). V lost 1 base and J lost 5, with 14 bases in between. This CDR3 region has 15 residues. CDR3 DNA: TGTGCCAGCAGCCAAGGGAAGGGTGGGGGATATGGCTACACCTTC. Its translation: CASSQGKGGGYGYTF.

This chain joins TRBV6-5 and TRBJ2-7; possibly TRBD1 for D (6 bases). The CDR3 consists of 15 residues. The germline V gene has CDR1 MNHEY and CDR2 SVGAGI. The V and J ends lost 0 bases and 4 bases respectively, with 13 bases between them. The CDR3 region is CASSYSSSGAYEQYF. CDR3 bases: TGTGCCAGCAGTTACTCGAGTTCAGGGGCGTACGAGCAGTACTTC.

The V call is TRBV6-6, the J call TRBJ1-5, with D possibly TRBD1 on 6 matching bases. The CDR3 is 15 residues long. Germline loops: CDR1 MNHNY, CDR2 SVGAGI (reference sequence). Trimming took 3 bases from V and 3 from J, leaving 12 bases between them. CDR3 sequence (DNA): TGTGCCAGCAGTTATGGGCAGGGGAACAATCAGCCCCAGCATTTT. This sequence encodes CASSYGQGNNQPQHF.

This clone has a single count. V is TRBV5-1 and J is TRBJ2-1, with 9 bases that match TRBD2. Germline V CDR1 and CDR2: SGHRS, YFSETQ. CDR3 length: 12 amino acids. Trimming removed 8 bases from V and 5 bases from J; junction bases left unmatched: 2. Here the CDR3 reads CASSGSNNEQFF. The CDR3 DNA is TGCGCCAGTAGCGGGAGTAACAATGAGCAGTTCTTC. Complete variable domain (other parts from reference TRBV5-1 and TRBJ2-1): KAGVTQTPRYLIKTRGQQVTLSCSPISGHRSVSWYQQTPGQGLQFLFEYFSETQRNKGNFPGRFSGRQFSNSRSEMNVSTLELGDSALYLCASSGSNNEQFFGPGTRLTVL.

The chain combines TRBV4-3 with TRBJ1-1; 8 nucleotides line up with TRBD1. CDR3 length: 14 residues. The V gene end was trimmed by 3 bases and the J gene end by 5 bases; junction bases not matched to a gene: 5. CDR1 and CDR2 (germline): LGHNA, YSLEER. CDR3 nucleotide sequence: TGCGCCAGCAGCCAGGACAGGGTATGGACTGAAGCTTTCTTT. Its translation: CASSQDRVWTEAFF.

This chain joins TRBV5-1 and TRBJ2-5; D gene uncertain. Germline V gene lookup returns CDR1 SGHRS and CDR2 YFSETQ. Trimming shortened V by 3 bases and J by 0 bases, and 3 bases separated the two germline ends. The CDR3 extends over 12 amino acids. CDR3 residues: CASSWDQETQYF. In DNA, the CDR3 is TGCGCCAGCAGCTGGGACCAAGAGACCCAGTACTTC.

The gene calls are TRBV19 and TRBJ1-2, with 7 bases identical to TRBD1. Germline CDR1 is LNHDA and CDR2 is SQIVND (reference sequence). The V and J ends lost 5 bases and 2 bases, in that order; junction bases with no gene match: 8. This CDR3 comprises 15 residues. The CDR3 protein is CASSPDREKNYGYTF. DNA for the CDR3: TGTGCCAGTAGTCCCGACAGGGAAAAGAACTATGGCTACACCTTC.

V and J are TRBV2 and TRBJ1-6; D call uncertain. The CDR3 length is 12 residues. Trimming took 6 bases from V and 14 from J, leaving 14 bases between them. The germline V gene encodes CDR1 SNHLY and CDR2 FYNNEI. The CDR3: CASSRPPPALHF. The CDR3, as DNA: TGTGCCAGCAGCCGCCCCCCACCGGCCCTCCACTTT.

The V gene is TRBV7-9, the J gene TRBJ2-3; D gene unclear. The CDR3 has 12 amino acids. The V and J ends lost 5 bases and 4 bases respectively, with 7 bases between them. Germline-derived CDR1 and CDR2 are SEHNR and FQNEAQ (reference sequence). CDR3 coding DNA: TGTGCCAGCAGCCCACGGGCAGATACGCAGTATTTT. Encoded protein: CASSPRADTQYF. The full variable domain, completed using reference TRBV7-9 and TRBJ2-3, is DTGVSQNPRHKITKRGQNVTFRCDPISEHNRLYWYRQTLGQGPEFLTYFQNEAQLEKSRLLSDRFSAERPKGSFSTLEIQRTEQGDSAMYLCASSPRADTQYFGPGTRLTVL.

This clone came up once. The CDR3 DNA sequence: TGTGCCAGCAGTTTACTGATCACAGATACGCAGTATTTT. Translation gives CASSLLITDTQYF. The V gene is TRBV12-3 or TRBV12-4, the J gene TRBJ2-3, with no clear D. V was shortened by 2 bases and J by 2 bases, with 5 bases between the two germline ends. CDR3 length equals 13 residues.